This TCR beta chain was recovered during a study of blood T cell repertoires in COVID-19. Overall study context: Samples came from the United States, Italy and Spain, spanning acute and convalescent COVID-19. PBMCs, B-cell-depleted T cells, or T cells provided the cDNA or gDNA that made up the material.

Authors' data handling: Amplified reference gene primers provided the basis for estimating nucleated cell counts. This table comes from immunoSEQ multiplex PCR, and its TCRdb copy is limited to in-frame clones, with some not included. The V and J calls and clone size come from that table; D and trimming were worked out from the DNA. This sample has tens of thousands of clones, with more than 65% found just once. This CDR3 is 15 amino acids long. With 0 bases removed from V and 1 base from J, the gap between germline ends came to 10 bases. Germline CDR1 is SGDLS and CDR2 is YYNGEE. The rearrangement uses TRBV9 and TRBJ1-1, with D possibly matching TRBD1 (5 bases). The TCR was taken from a human donor in a cohort sampled during active COVID-19. Sample: peripheral blood. The CDR3 here is CASSVGVGGNTEAFF. CDR3 bases: TGTGCCAGCAGCGTAGGGGTCGGGGGGAACACTGAAGCTTTCTTT. Supplemented by reference TRBV9 and TRBJ1-1, the full variable domain reads DSGVTQTPKHLITATGQRVTLRCSPRSGDLSVYWYQQSLDQGLQFLIQYYNGEERAKGNILERFSAQQFPDLHSELNLSSLELGDSALYFCASSVGVGGNTEAFFGQGTRLTVV.